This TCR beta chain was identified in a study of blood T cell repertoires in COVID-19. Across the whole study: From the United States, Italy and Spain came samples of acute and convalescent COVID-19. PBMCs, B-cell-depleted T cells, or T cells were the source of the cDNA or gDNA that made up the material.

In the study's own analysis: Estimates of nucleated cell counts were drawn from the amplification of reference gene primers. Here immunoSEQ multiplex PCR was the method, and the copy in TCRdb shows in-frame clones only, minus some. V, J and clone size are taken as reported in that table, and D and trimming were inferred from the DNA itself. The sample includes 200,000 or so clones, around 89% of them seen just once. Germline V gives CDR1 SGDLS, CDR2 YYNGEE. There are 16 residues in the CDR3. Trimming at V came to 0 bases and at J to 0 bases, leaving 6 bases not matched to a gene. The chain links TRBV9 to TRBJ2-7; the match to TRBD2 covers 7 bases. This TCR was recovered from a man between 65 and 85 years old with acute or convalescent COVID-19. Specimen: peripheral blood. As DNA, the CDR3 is TGTGCCAGCAGCGTAGAGGCTAGCGGAGGCTCCTACGAGCAGTACTTC. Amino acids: CASSVEASGGSYEQYF. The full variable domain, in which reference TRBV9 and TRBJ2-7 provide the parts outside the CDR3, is DSGVTQTPKHLITATGQRVTLRCSPRSGDLSVYWYQQSLDQGLQFLIQYYNGEERAKGNILERFSAQQFPDLHSELNLSSLELGDSALYFCASSVEASGGSYEQYFGPGTRLTVT.